This T cell receptor (beta chain) was captured by sequencing in a study of T cells after yellow fever vaccination. Study background: Where fractions had low cell numbers, libraries were prepared from them with the SMART-Seq v4 Ultra Low Input RNA kit. Study findings and constraints: Overlap between CD4 and CD8 compartments was detected for a small share of clonotypes. Weaker overall was a secondary response that nonetheless peaked faster, on day 5 versus 15.

TCRdb re-analysed the 5' RACE reads in MiXCR, keeping a single row per CDR3 protein. The sample shows some 120,000 distinct CDR3 sequences, around 15% of them seen only once. CDR3 length: 19 residues. V lost 6 bases and J lost 1; bases outside the gene matches: 17. On this clonotype itself: Its antigen is unknown.

V is TRBV12-3 or TRBV12-4 and J is TRBJ2-3; 9 nucleotides agree with TRBD2. The sequence derives from a man between 18 and 29 years old who received the YFV17D yellow fever vaccine. Sample: CD8+ T cells sorted from PBMCs, taken 5 days after the yellow fever booster vaccination. In nucleotides, the CDR3 is TGTGCCAGCAGGCCAGCGGGGGGACGCGGTCCTAGGGGCACAGATACGCAGTATTTT. Translating it yields CASRPAGGRGPRGTDTQYF.